This T cell receptor beta chain was found in a study of Graves' ophthalmopathy and Graves' hyperthyroidism. The CDR3 runs to 11 residues. V lost 2 bases, J lost 12 bases, and 8 bases lay in between. CDR1 and CDR2 from the germline V gene are MNHEY and SVGEGT. Amplified material comprised TCR beta CDR3 regions derived from RNA transcripts. Second-round multiplex PCR followed a first-round RT-PCR using HTBI primers. TCRdb reprocessed the multiplex PCR reads via MiXCR and lists one record per CDR3 protein. The data hold about 400,000 distinct CDR3 sequences, with 15% to 20% observed a single time. This clonotype was seen many times.

This TCR was sampled from a woman aged 18-29 years with Graves' ophthalmopathy. V gene TRBV6-2 or TRBV6-3 combines with J gene TRBJ1-5; D ambiguous. The sample consisted of peripheral blood. Written as DNA, the CDR3 is TGTGCCAGCAGTTACGGGGAGGGCCAGCATTTT. It codes for CASSYGEGQHF.